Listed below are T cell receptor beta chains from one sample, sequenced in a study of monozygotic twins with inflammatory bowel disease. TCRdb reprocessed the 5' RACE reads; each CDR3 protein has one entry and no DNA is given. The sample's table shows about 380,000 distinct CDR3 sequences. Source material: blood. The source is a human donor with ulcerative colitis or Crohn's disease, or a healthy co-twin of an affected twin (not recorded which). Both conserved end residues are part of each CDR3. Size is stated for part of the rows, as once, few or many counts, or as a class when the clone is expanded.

CDR3aa: CSARRTSGVGSYNEQFF; len: 17; v_gene: TRBV20-1; abundance: -; j_gene: TRBJ2-1
CDR3aa: CASSLGGGVNSPLHF; len: 15; v_gene: TRBV12-3/TRBV12-4; abundance: -; j_gene: TRBJ1-6
CDR3aa: CASSPAWANEKLFF; len: 14; v_gene: TRBV7-2; abundance: -; j_gene: TRBJ1-4
CDR3aa: CASRIGTYEQYF; len: 12; v_gene: TRBV27; abundance: -; j_gene: TRBJ2-7
CDR3aa: CASSLYSGNSYEQYF; len: 15; v_gene: TRBV5-1; abundance: -; j_gene: TRBJ2-7
CDR3aa: CASSLRWDRGNSPLHF; len: 16; v_gene: TRBV7-2; abundance: -; j_gene: TRBJ1-6
CDR3aa: CASSRTGQTPTDTQYF; len: 16; v_gene: TRBV12-3/TRBV12-4; abundance: -; j_gene: TRBJ2-3
CDR3aa: CASSLVGKLFF; len: 11; v_gene: TRBV7-2; abundance: -; j_gene: TRBJ1-4
CDR3aa: CASRPAGANQETQYF; len: 15; v_gene: TRBV12-3/TRBV12-4; abundance: -; j_gene: TRBJ2-5
CDR3aa: CASSLPSGVPYEQYF; len: 15; v_gene: TRBV7-2; abundance: -; j_gene: TRBJ2-7
CDR3aa: CASSVGGEAYYEQYF; len: 15; v_gene: TRBV9; abundance: -; j_gene: TRBJ2-7
CDR3aa: CASSPPLQGTYNEQFF; len: 16; v_gene: TRBV18; abundance: -; j_gene: TRBJ2-1
CDR3aa: CASTIAGGRRHEQYF; len: 15; v_gene: TRBV12-3/TRBV12-4; abundance: -; j_gene: TRBJ2-7
CDR3aa: CASSASGIPPEQYF; len: 14; v_gene: TRBV7-6; abundance: -; j_gene: TRBJ2-7
CDR3aa: CASSSRGLHSYEQYF; len: 15; v_gene: TRBV7-2; abundance: -; j_gene: TRBJ2-7
CDR3aa: CAWSGELNTEAFF; len: 13; v_gene: TRBV30; abundance: -; j_gene: TRBJ1-1
CDR3aa: CASSQVFTPSALRTGVPGELFF; len: 22; v_gene: TRBV4-3; abundance: -; j_gene: TRBJ2-2
CDR3aa: CASSTGTSEAHTQYF; len: 15; v_gene: TRBV4-1; abundance: -; j_gene: TRBJ2-3
CDR3aa: CASSLVLNRQFF; len: 12; v_gene: TRBV5-8; abundance: -; j_gene: TRBJ2-1
CDR3aa: CSAPRGANTEAFF; len: 13; v_gene: TRBV20-1; abundance: -; j_gene: TRBJ1-1
CDR3aa: CASSRAGTGMHEQFF; len: 15; v_gene: TRBV7-9; abundance: -; j_gene: TRBJ2-1
CDR3aa: CASSPTWQTDTQYF; len: 14; v_gene: TRBV4-3; abundance: -; j_gene: TRBJ2-3
CDR3aa: CASSDRGSYSNQPQHF; len: 16; v_gene: TRBV6-2/TRBV6-3; abundance: -; j_gene: TRBJ1-5
CDR3aa: CSASGDEKGSAETQYF; len: 16; v_gene: TRBV20-1; abundance: -; j_gene: TRBJ2-5
CDR3aa: CATSDRGLAGAYNEQFF; len: 17; v_gene: TRBV24-1; abundance: -; j_gene: TRBJ2-1
CDR3aa: CASSLRLLGETQYF; len: 14; v_gene: TRBV7-2; abundance: -; j_gene: TRBJ2-5
CDR3aa: CASSLGTGKRKLFF; len: 14; v_gene: TRBV12-3/TRBV12-4; abundance: -; j_gene: TRBJ1-4
CDR3aa: CASSQFGDSLSYEQYF; len: 16; v_gene: TRBV16; abundance: -; j_gene: TRBJ2-7
CDR3aa: CAIILPTGEAEAFF; len: 14; v_gene: TRBV11-3; abundance: -; j_gene: TRBJ1-1
CDR3aa: CASSRSGLADTQYF; len: 14; v_gene: TRBV2; abundance: -; j_gene: TRBJ2-3
CDR3aa: CSAEDRSNAYEQYF; len: 14; v_gene: TRBV20-1; abundance: -; j_gene: TRBJ2-7
CDR3aa: CASSQAQVDNEQFF; len: 14; v_gene: TRBV18; abundance: -; j_gene: TRBJ2-1
CDR3aa: CSAREGRETQYF; len: 12; v_gene: TRBV20-1; abundance: -; j_gene: TRBJ2-5
CDR3aa: CASSPRGRQELNTEAFF; len: 17; v_gene: TRBV18; abundance: -; j_gene: TRBJ1-1
CDR3aa: CASSLKPNEQYF; len: 12; v_gene: TRBV7-2; abundance: -; j_gene: TRBJ2-7
CDR3aa: CATPTLIVQHF; len: 11; v_gene: TRBV24-1; abundance: -; j_gene: TRBJ1-5
CDR3aa: CASSFIGTATYEQYF; len: 15; v_gene: TRBV12-3/TRBV12-4; abundance: -; j_gene: TRBJ2-7
CDR3aa: CASSAQAGYQETQYF; len: 15; v_gene: TRBV5-1; abundance: -; j_gene: TRBJ2-5
CDR3aa: CASNPTSGGGTDTQYF; len: 16; v_gene: TRBV27; abundance: -; j_gene: TRBJ2-3
CDR3aa: CASTFPGQGLNEQFF; len: 15; v_gene: TRBV7-9; abundance: -; j_gene: TRBJ2-1
CDR3aa: CSASITSTDTQYF; len: 13; v_gene: TRBV20-1; abundance: -; j_gene: TRBJ2-3
CDR3aa: CASSQADNSGANVLTF; len: 16; v_gene: TRBV4-2; abundance: medium-sized; j_gene: TRBJ2-6
CDR3aa: CASTPMDILGEQFF; len: 14; v_gene: TRBV5-1; abundance: -; j_gene: TRBJ2-1
CDR3aa: CASSSRDRLQETQYF; len: 15; v_gene: TRBV7-9; abundance: -; j_gene: TRBJ2-5
CDR3aa: CASSYSGDEQFF; len: 12; v_gene: TRBV6-5; abundance: -; j_gene: TRBJ2-1
CDR3aa: CASSQEGISTDTQYF; len: 15; v_gene: TRBV14; abundance: -; j_gene: TRBJ2-3
CDR3aa: CASSSAGQNTEAFF; len: 14; v_gene: TRBV28; abundance: -; j_gene: TRBJ1-1
CDR3aa: CASSFTGEASYEQYF; len: 15; v_gene: TRBV5-1; abundance: -; j_gene: TRBJ2-7
CDR3aa: CASSPYEGPDNEQFF; len: 15; v_gene: TRBV12-3/TRBV12-4; abundance: -; j_gene: TRBJ2-1
CDR3aa: CSASADARGNTIYF; len: 14; v_gene: TRBV20-1; abundance: -; j_gene: TRBJ1-3
CDR3aa: CASSLAIGKENSPLHF; len: 16; v_gene: TRBV5-6; abundance: -; j_gene: TRBJ1-6
CDR3aa: CASSQEGGTGGWNTEAFF; len: 18; v_gene: TRBV4-1; abundance: -; j_gene: TRBJ1-1
CDR3aa: CASSRTGVEGTGELFF; len: 16; v_gene: TRBV5-1; abundance: -; j_gene: TRBJ2-2
CDR3aa: CSVELLGEGVLTEAFF; len: 16; v_gene: TRBV29-1; abundance: -; j_gene: TRBJ1-1
CDR3aa: CASSASGWVHEQFF; len: 14; v_gene: TRBV6-1; abundance: -; j_gene: TRBJ2-1
CDR3aa: CSVTGFSTEAFF; len: 12; v_gene: TRBV29-1; abundance: -; j_gene: TRBJ1-1
CDR3aa: CASSYSGMGQGVWNEQYF; len: 18; v_gene: TRBV6-5; abundance: -; j_gene: TRBJ2-7